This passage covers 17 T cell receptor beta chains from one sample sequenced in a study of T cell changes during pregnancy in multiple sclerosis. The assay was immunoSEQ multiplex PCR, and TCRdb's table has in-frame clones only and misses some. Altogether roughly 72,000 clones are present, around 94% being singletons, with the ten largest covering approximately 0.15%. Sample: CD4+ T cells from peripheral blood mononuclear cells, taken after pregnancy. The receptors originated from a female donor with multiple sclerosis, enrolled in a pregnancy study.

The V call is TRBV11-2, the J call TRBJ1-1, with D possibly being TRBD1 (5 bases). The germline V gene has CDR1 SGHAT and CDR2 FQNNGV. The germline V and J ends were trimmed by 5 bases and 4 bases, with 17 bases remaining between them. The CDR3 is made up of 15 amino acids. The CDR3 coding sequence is TGTGCCAGCAGCCCCACCTGGGGGGGGTTCACTGAAGCTTTCTTT. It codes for CASSPTWGGFTEAFF.

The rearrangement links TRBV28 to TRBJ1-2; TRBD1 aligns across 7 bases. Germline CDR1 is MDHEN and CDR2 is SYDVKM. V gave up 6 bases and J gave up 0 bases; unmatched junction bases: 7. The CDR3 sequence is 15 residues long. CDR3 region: CASRPTGETNYGYTF. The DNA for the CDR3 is TGTGCCAGCAGGCCAACAGGGGAGACTAACTATGGCTACACCTTC.

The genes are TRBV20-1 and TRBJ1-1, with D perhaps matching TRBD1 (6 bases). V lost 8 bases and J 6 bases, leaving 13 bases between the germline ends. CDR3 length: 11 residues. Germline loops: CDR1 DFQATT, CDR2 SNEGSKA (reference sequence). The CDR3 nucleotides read TGCAGTATAGGGACAATAGCTGAAGCTTTCTTT. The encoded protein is CSIGTIAEAFF.

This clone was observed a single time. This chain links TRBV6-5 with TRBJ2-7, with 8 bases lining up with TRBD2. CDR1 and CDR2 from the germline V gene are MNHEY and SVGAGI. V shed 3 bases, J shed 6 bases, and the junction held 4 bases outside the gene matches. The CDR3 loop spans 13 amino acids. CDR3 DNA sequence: TGTGCCAGCAGTTATGGGACTAGTCGCGAGCAGTACTTC. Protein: CASSYGTSREQYF.

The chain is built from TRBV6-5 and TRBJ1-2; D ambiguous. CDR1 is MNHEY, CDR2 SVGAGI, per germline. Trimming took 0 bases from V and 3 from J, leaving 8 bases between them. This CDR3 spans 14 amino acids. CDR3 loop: CASSYSKQYYGYTF. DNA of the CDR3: TGTGCCAGCAGTTACTCGAAACAGTACTATGGCTACACCTTC.

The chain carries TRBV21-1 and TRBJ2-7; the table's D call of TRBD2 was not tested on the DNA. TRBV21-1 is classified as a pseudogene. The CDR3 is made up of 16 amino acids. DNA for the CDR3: TGTGCCAGCAGCAAATTTAGGGCCGACTACTCCTACGAGCAGTACTTC. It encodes CASSKFRADYSYEQYF.

CDR3 region: CASSPRLSSYNEQFF. DNA for the CDR3: TGTGCCAGTAGTCCCCGGTTGAGCTCCTACAATGAGCAGTTCTTC. This chain connects TRBV19 to TRBJ2-1; D is uncertain. Germline-derived CDR1 and CDR2 are LNHDA and SQIVND (reference sequence). This CDR3 has 15 residues. Trimming stripped 5 bases from V and 0 bases from J, with 11 bases between.

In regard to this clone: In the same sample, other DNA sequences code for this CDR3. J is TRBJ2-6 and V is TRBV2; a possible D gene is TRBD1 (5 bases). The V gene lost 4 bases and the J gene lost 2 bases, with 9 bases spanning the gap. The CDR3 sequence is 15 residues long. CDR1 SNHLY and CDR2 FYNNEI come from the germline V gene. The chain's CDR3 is CASSGRGTGANVLTF. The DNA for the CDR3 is TGTGCCAGCAGTGGTAGGGGAACTGGGGCCAACGTCCTGACTTTC.

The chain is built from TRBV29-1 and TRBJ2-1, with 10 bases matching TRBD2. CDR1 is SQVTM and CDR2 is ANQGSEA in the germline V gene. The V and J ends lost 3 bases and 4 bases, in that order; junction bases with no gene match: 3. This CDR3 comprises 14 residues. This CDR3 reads CSVDQLAGYNEQFF. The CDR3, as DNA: TGCAGCGTTGACCAACTAGCGGGATACAATGAGCAGTTCTTC.

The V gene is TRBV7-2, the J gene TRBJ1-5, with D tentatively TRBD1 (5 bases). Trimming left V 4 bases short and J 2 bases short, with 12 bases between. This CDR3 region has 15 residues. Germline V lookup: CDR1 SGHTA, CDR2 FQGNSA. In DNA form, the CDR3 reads TGTGCCAGCAGCTACGGACTAGGGGGCAATCAGCCCCAGCATTTT. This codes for CASSYGLGGNQPQHF. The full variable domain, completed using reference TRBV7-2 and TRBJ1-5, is GAGVSQSPSNKVTEKGKDVELRCDPISGHTALYWYRQSLGQGLEFLIYFQGNSAPDKSGLPSDRFSAERTGGSVSTLTIQRTQQEDSAVYLCASSYGLGGNQPQHFGDGTRLSIL.

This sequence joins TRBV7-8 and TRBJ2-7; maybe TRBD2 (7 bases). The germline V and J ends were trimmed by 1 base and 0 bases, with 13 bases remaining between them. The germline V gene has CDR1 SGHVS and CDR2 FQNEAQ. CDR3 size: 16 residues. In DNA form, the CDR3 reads TGTGCCAGCAGCTTAGGGGCGGGGGCGCCCTCCTACGAGCAGTACTTC. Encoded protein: CASSLGAGAPSYEQYF. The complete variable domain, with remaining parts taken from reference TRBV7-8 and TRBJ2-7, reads GAGVSQSPRYKVAKRGQDVALRCDPISGHVSLFWYQQALGQGPEFLTYFQNEAQLDKSGLPSDRFFAERPEGSVSTLKIQRTQQEDSAVYLCASSLGAGAPSYEQYFGPGTRLTVT.

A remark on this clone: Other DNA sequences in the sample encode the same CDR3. CDR3 sequence reads: CASSPGTGLGAKNIQYF. CDR3 DNA sequence: TGTGCCAGCAGCCCCGGGACAGGCCTAGGGGCCAAAAACATTCAGTACTTC. This chain connects TRBV5-4 to TRBJ2-4; 8 nucleotides match TRBD1. From germline, CDR1 is SGHNT and CDR2 YYREEE (reference sequence). The V segment lost 4 bases and the J segment 1 base; nucleotides outside the gene matches: 10. CDR3 length: 17 residues.

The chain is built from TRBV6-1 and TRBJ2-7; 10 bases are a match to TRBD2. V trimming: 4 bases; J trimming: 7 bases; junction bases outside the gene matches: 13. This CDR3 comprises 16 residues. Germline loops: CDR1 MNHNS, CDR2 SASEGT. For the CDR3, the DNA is TGTGCCAGCAGTGGGATAACGACTAGCGGGTCAAAGGAGCAGTACTTC. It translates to CASSGITTSGSKEQYF.

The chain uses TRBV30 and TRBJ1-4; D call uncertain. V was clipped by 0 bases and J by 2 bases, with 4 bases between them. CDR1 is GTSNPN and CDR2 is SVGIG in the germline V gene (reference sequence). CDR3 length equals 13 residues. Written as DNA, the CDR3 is TGTGCCTGGAGTGTACAGACTAATGAAAAACTGTTTTTT. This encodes CAWSVQTNEKLFF.

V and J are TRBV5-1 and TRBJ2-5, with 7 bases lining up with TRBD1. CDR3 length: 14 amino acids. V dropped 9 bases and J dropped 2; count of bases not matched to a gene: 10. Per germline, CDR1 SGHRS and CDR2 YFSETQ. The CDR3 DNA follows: TGCGCCACCCGACAGGGTTCGGCACAAGAGACCCAGTACTTC. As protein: CATRQGSAQETQYF. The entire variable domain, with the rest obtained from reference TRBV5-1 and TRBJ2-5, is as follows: KAGVTQTPRYLIKTRGQQVTLSCSPISGHRSVSWYQQTPGQGLQFLFEYFSETQRNKGNFPGRFSGRQFSNSRSEMNVSTLELGDSALYLCATRQGSAQETQYFGPGTRLLVL.

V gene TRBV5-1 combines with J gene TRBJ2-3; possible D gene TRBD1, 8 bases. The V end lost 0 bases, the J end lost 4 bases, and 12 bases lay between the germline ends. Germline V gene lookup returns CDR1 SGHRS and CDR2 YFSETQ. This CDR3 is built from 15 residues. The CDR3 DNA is TGCGCCAGCAGCTTGGAGCGGGGACAGGCAGATACGCAGTATTTT. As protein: CASSLERGQADTQYF.

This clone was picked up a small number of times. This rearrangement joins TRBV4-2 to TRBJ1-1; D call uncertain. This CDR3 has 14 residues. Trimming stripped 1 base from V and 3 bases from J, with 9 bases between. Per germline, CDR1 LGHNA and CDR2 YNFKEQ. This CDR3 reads CASSQVGSDTEAFF. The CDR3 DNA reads TGTGCCAGCAGCCAAGTGGGGAGCGACACTGAAGCTTTCTTT.